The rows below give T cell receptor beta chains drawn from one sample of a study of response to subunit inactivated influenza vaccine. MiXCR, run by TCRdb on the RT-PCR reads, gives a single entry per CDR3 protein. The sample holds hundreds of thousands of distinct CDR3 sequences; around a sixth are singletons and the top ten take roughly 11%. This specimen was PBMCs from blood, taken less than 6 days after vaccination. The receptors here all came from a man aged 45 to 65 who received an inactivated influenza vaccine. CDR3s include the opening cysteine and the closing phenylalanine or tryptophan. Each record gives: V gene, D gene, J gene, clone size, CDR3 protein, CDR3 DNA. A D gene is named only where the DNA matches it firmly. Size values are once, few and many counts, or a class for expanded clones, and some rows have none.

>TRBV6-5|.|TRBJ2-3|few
CASSYIGTQYF
TGTGCCAGCAGTTACATAGGCACGCAGTATTTT
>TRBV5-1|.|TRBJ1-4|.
CASSLGTPTNEKLFF
TGCGCCAGCAGCTTGGGGACACCAACTAATGAAAAACTGTTTTTT
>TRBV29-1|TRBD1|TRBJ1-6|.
CSVRGQGISSPLHF
TGCAGCGTGCGGGGACAGGGAATATCTTCACCCCTCCACTTT
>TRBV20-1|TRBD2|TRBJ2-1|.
CSARSAGLAGGNEQFF
TGCAGTGCTAGATCGGCGGGGCTAGCGGGAGGCAATGAGCAGTTCTTC
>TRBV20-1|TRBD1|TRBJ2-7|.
CSARDLGRGLGSSYEQYF
TGCAGTGCTAGAGATCTGGGCAGGGGGCTGGGAAGCTCCTACGAGCAGTACTTC
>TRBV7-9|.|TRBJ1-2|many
CASLFDSSYGYTF
TGTGCCAGCCTCTTCGACAGCAGCTATGGCTACACCTTC
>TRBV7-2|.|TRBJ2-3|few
CASSLGAFAMDTQYF
TGTGCCAGCAGCTTAGGGGCCTTCGCCATGGATACGCAGTATTTT
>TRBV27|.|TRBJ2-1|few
CASSPIGLGEQFF
TGTGCCAGCAGTCCGATTGGGTTGGGTGAGCAGTTCTTC
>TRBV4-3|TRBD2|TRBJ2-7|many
CASSQTSGSYEQYF
TGCGCCAGCAGCCAAACTAGCGGGAGTTACGAGCAGTACTTC
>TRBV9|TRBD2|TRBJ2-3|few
CASSGVGGSSLDADTQYF
TGTGCCAGCAGCGGGGTTGGCGGGAGCTCACTAGATGCAGATACGCAGTATTTT
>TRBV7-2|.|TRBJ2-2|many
CASSLAQGRSTGELFF
TGTGCCAGCAGCTTAGCGCAGGGGAGGAGCACCGGGGAGCTGTTTTTT
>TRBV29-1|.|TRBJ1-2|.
CSPSGGGDGYTF
TGCAGCCCATCCGGTGGGGGGGATGGCTACACCTTC
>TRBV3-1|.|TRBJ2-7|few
CASSQYSRGEQYF
TGTGCCAGCAGCCAATATTCAAGAGGCGAGCAGTACTTC
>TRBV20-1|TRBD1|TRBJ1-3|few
CSARRIAGQGHTIYF
TGCAGTGCCAGACGGATCGCGGGACAGGGACACACCATATATTTT
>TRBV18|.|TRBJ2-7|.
CASSHADSPSYEQYF
TGTGCCAGCTCACACGCGGACAGTCCGTCCTACGAGCAGTACTTC
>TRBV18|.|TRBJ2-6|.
CPSSTTGRSGANVLTF
TGTCCCAGCTCAACCACGGGGCGCTCTGGGGCCAACGTCCTGACTTTC
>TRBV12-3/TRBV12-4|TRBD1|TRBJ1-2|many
CASSFRTGGDNGYTF
TGTGCCAGCAGTTTCCGGACAGGGGGTGACAATGGCTACACCTTC
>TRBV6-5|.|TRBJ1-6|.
CASSYEENNSPLPF
TGTGCCAGCAGTTACGAGGAGAATAATTCACCCCTCCCCTTT
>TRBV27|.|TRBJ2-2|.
CASIRSWGSGELFF
TGTGCCAGCATACGATCCTGGGGATCCGGGGAGCTGTTTTTT
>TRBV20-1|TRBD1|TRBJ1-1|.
CSARAGTANTEAFF
TGCAGTGCTAGAGCCGGGACAGCGAACACTGAAGCTTTCTTT
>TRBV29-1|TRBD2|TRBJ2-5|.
CSVESPGGPLETQYF
TGCAGCGTTGAATCCCCGGGAGGGCCCTTGGAGACCCAGTACTTC
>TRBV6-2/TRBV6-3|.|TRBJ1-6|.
CASATGPHNSPLHF
TGTGCCAGCGCCACGGGACCGCATAATTCACCCCTCCACTTT
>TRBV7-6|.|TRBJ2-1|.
CARRTGEQFF
TGTGCCAGAAGGACTGGAGAGCAGTTCTTC
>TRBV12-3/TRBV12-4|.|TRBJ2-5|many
CASSSGTPETQYF
TGTGCCAGCAGTTCCGGGACCCCGGAGACCCAGTACTTC
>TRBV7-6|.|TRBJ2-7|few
CASSFRDASYEQYF
TGTGCCAGCAGCTTCCGGGACGCCTCCTACGAGCAGTACTTC
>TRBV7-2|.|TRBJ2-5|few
CASSPYRTVETQYF
TGTGCCAGCAGCCCTTACCGGACAGTAGAGACCCAGTACTTC
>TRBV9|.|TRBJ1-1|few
CASSPWGVNTEAFF
TGTGCCAGCAGCCCATGGGGAGTGAACACTGAAGCTTTCTTT
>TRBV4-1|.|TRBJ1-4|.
CASRPTGATNEKLFF
TGCGCCAGCAGACCGACAGGTGCAACTAATGAAAAACTGTTTTTT
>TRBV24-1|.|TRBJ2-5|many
CATSDFGETQYF
TGTGCCACCAGTGATTTCGGGGAGACCCAGTACTTC
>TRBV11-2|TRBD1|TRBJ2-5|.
CASSRTGWPKDF
TGTGCCAGCAGCCGGACAGGATGGCCCAAGGACTTC
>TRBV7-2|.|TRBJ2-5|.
CASSSRIWDGYETQYF
TGTGCCAGCAGCTCCAGAATCTGGGACGGTTACGAGACCCAGTACTTC
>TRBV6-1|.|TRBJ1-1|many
CATQGSQNTEAFF
TGTGCCACCCAGGGGTCGCAGAACACTGAAGCTTTCTTT
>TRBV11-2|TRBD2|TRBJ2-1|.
CASGPGLAGVEQFF
TGTGCCAGCGGACCGGGACTAGCGGGAGTTGAGCAGTTCTTC
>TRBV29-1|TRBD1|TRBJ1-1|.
CSVERQGEDTEAFF
TGCAGCGTTGAAAGACAGGGAGAGGACACTGAAGCTTTCTTT
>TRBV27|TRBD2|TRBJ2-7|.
CASSLSTAGAYEQYF
TGTGCCAGCAGTTTATCGACAGCGGGGGCCTACGAGCAGTACTTC
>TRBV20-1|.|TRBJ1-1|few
CSAARTRWTEAFF
TGCAGTGCTGCCCGGACCCGATGGACTGAAGCTTTCTTT
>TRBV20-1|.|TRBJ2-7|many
CSARDTSGLNTYEQYF
TGCAGTGCTCGGGATACCTCGGGACTGAACACCTACGAGCAGTACTTC
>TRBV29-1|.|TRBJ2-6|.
CSVGSGLRGANVLTF
TGCAGCGTAGGGTCAGGGTTGAGGGGGGCCAACGTCCTGACTTTC
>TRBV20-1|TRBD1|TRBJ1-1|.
CSARSGQGQLNTEAFF
TGCAGTGCTAGATCTGGACAGGGGCAACTGAACACTGAAGCTTTCTTT
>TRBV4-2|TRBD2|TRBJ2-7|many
CASSQDLTSGVYEQYF
TGTGCCAGCAGCCAAGATCTTACTAGCGGGGTCTACGAGCAGTACTTC
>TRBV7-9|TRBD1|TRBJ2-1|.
CASSLLTGPLRDEQFF
TGTGCCAGCAGCCTGTTGACAGGGCCCCTTAGGGATGAGCAGTTCTTC
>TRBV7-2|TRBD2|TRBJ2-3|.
CATSLARAGPGDTQYF
TGTGCCACCAGCTTAGCGCGAGCGGGGCCCGGAGATACGCAGTATTTT
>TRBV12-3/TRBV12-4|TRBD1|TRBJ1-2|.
CASSLPDRPLRGYTF
TGTGCCAGCAGTCTGCCGGACAGGCCGCTTAGGGGCTACACCTTC
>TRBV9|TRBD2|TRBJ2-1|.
CASSAKTSGSNNEQFF
TGTGCCAGCAGCGCAAAGACTAGCGGGAGCAACAATGAGCAGTTCTTC
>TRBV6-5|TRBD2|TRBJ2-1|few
CASSYIAGGNEQFF
TGTGCCAGCAGTTACATAGCGGGTGGCAATGAGCAGTTCTTC
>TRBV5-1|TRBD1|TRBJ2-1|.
CATNRTGVRLVGEQFF
TGCGCCACCAACAGGACAGGGGTGAGACTAGTGGGTGAGCAGTTCTTC
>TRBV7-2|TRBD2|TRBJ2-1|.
CASSKLAGGTEQFF
TGTGCCAGCAGCAAACTAGCGGGGGGGACTGAGCAGTTCTTC
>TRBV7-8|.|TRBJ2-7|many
CASSQSRYEQYF
TGTGCCAGCAGTCAGAGTAGGTACGAGCAGTACTTC
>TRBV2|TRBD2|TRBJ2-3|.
CASSGSGTSGGSTDTQYF
TGTGCCAGCAGCGGATCCGGGACTAGCGGGGGAAGCACAGATACGCAGTATTTT
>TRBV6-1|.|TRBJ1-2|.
CASSVGGGRGYTF
TGTGCCAGCAGTGTTGGTGGGGGACGTGGCTACACCTTC
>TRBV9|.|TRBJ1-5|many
CASSQGMWEPQHF
TGTGCCAGCAGCCAAGGTATGTGGGAACCCCAGCATTTT
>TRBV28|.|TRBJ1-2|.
CASSLLKGRGGYTF
TGTGCCAGCAGTTTATTAAAGGGAAGGGGGGGCTACACCTTC
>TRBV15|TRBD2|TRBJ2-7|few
CATSSELAGGSYEQYF
TGTGCCACCAGCAGTGAATTAGCGGGGGGCTCCTACGAGCAGTACTTC
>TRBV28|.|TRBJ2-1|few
CASSFALYPYNEQFF
TGTGCCAGCAGTTTCGCCTTATACCCCTACAATGAGCAGTTCTTC
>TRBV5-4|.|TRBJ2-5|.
CASSLEKAETQYF
TGTGCCAGCAGCTTGGAGAAAGCGGAGACCCAGTACTTC
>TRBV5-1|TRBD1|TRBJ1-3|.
CASSLTGASGNTIYF
TGCGCCAGCAGCCTGACAGGGGCTTCTGGAAACACCATATATTTT
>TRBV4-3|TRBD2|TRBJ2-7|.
CASSQEASGRARHYEQYF
TGCGCCAGCAGCCAAGAGGCTAGCGGGAGGGCAAGACATTACGAGCAGTACTTC
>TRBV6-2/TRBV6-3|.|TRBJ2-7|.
CASSYSGRFSYEQYF
TGTGCCAGCAGTTATTCTGGACGGTTCTCCTACGAGCAGTACTTC
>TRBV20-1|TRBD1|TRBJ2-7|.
CSALPGQRYEQYF
TGCAGTGCTCTGCCGGGACAGCGATACGAGCAGTACTTC
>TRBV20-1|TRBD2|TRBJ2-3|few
CSARTLAGNTDTQYF
TGCAGTGCTAGAACGCTAGCGGGGAACACAGATACGCAGTATTTT